This T cell receptor (beta chain) emerged from a study of shared T cell receptors in the human thymus (TCRdb year 2021). Some background on the complete study: The study examined how self-reactive, shared T-cell receptor alpha chains are generated in the human thymus.

The germline V gene yields MNHEY for CDR1 and SVGAGI for CDR2. V has 5 bases trimmed and J has 3 bases trimmed; junction bases matching no gene number 6. The CDR3 has 15 amino acids, counting the end cysteine and phenylalanine. Kept here is only the CDR3 DNA, which spans 45 bases and is read in frame from base 1. About this clone: The specificity of this receptor is unknown. Within one base of it there is no much larger clone, and no base qualities were kept.

Library prep was done by the immunoSEQ multiplex PCR assay. TCRdb took over this immuneACCESS table, retaining in-frame rearrangements with V and J assigned. Such tables are incomplete; in checked studies, under half of the missing clones stem from an unresolved V gene, and the remainder is unexplained. The sample records hundreds of thousands of clones, approximately 89% of which are singletons. The top ten clonotypes cover 0.009% to 0.0095% of the sample. These data also featured in a second study, about human thymus T cells. Looking at the second paper: The donors were immunologically healthy infants in Finland who had open corrective cardiac surgery for congenital heart defects. Thymus tissue was collected as surgical resects that were removed during corrective cardiac surgery. V and J gene segment usage appeared biased in both thymic and peripheral blood repertoires. The related research found that thymic TCR repertoires overlapped highly between unrelated individuals. TCR alpha and beta repertoires from roughly eight infant thymus samples and a few related peripheral blood samples were characterized in the study. The infant donors were roughly 6 to 244 days old, and the cohort included over 5 males and a couple of females. After being mechanically released from the tissue, thymocytes were kept at -70 degrees C in pellets of roughly 9.5-32 million cells. A QIAsymphony instrument was used to extract genomic DNA from frozen cell pellets. TCRB and TCRAD loci were amplified from a standardized quantity of quality-controlled genomic DNA using the immunoSEQ multiplex PCR assay. The amplicons covered the V(D)J region and were long enough to include the CDR3 and to identify the V and J genes. The amplicons were sequenced on an Illumina platform via the commercial immunoSEQ service. Primer bias and sequencing errors were corrected using previously described methods, and TCRAD and TCRB definitions followed the IMGT database. Repertoires were analysed with immunoSEQ Analyzer 3.0 and VDJTools, covering basic statistics, V/J segment usage, diversity estimates, rarefaction and pairwise overlap. Diversity was estimated using the Chao1, ChaoE, Efron-Thisted, Shannon and inverse Simpson indices, and was also estimated on datasets down-sampled to the size of the smallest sample. Repertoire overlap was assessed by strict matching of CDR3 nucleotide sequence, V gene and J gene, and clustering was done by Jaccard-based multidimensional scaling. On average, around 780,000 unique TCRB clonotypes were obtained from thymus samples, compared with roughly 84,000 from blood samples.

This TCR came from a boy younger than two with a congenital heart defect. Donor details come from another sample of the same person, matched by shared clones. The V gene is TRBV6-5 and the J gene is TRBJ2-7; TRBD2 agrees with 11 junctional bases. Sample: thymocytes. CDR3 sequence: CASSPSGGTGYEQYF. The nucleotide sequence is TGTGCCAGCAGTCCTAGCGGGGGGACCGGCTACGAGCAGTACTTC.